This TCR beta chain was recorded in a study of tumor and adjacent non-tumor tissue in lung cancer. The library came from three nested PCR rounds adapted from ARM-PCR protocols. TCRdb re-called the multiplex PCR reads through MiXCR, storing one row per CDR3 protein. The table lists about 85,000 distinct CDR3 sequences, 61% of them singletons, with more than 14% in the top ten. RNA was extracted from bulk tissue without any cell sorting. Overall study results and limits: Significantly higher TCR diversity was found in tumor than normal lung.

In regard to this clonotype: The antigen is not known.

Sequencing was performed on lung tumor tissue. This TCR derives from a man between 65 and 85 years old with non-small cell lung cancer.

The CDR3, as DNA: TGTGCCAGCAGCTTAAACCCCAAAGATACGCAGTATTTT. It yields the protein CASSLNPKDTQYF. V and J are TRBV11-3 and TRBJ2-3, with D unresolved. From germline, CDR1 is SGHNT and CDR2 YENEEA. Trimming removed 2 bases at V and 5 bases at J, with 8 bases between. The CDR3 consists of 13 residues.